These 27 T cell receptor beta chains share one sample of origin, sequenced in a study of tumor-infiltrating lymphocytes in glioblastoma multiforme (dated by TCRdb to 2016 to 2017). TCRdb names Illumina HiSeq 2500 as the instrument used. Using a modified ARM-PCR protocol with multiple V-beta primers and a C-beta primer, the team built TCRB libraries from RNA through three nested multiplex PCR rounds. TCRdb passed the public sequencing reads through fastp at Q25 and MiXCR, retaining productive beta sequences. Every entry covers one CDR3 protein and lists the most common genes and DNA from its rows. The table for this sample lists approximately 13,000 distinct CDR3 sequences; 66% of them were counted only once. Over 25% of the sample lies in the top ten. Input material: brain tumor tissue. The receptors here all came from a male donor with glioblastoma.

This clonotype was picked up many times. The chain carries TRBV7-9 and TRBJ1-2; maybe TRBD1 (6 bases). The germline V gene has CDR1 SEHNR and CDR2 FQNEAQ (reference sequence). The CDR3 sequence is 13 residues long. V gave up 6 bases and J gave up 5 bases, with 13 bases separating them. Written as DNA, the CDR3 is TGTGCCAGCAGGACGGACAGCTCATATGGCTACACCTTC. Its protein product is CASRTDSSYGYTF. The complete variable domain, with remaining parts taken from reference TRBV7-9 and TRBJ1-2, reads DTGVSQNPRHKITKRGQNVTFRCDPISEHNRLYWYRQTLGQGPEFLTYFQNEAQLEKSRLLSDRFSAERPKGSFSTLEIQRTEQGDSAMYLCASRTDSSYGYTFGSGTRLTVV.

This clonotype ranks as medium-sized. J is TRBJ2-7 and V is TRBV20-1, with unresolved D. This CDR3 spans 11 amino acids. The V gene lost 2 bases and the J gene lost 5 bases, with 7 bases spanning the gap. The V gene's germline CDR1 is DFQATT and CDR2 SNEGSKA (reference sequence). The CDR3 DNA sequence: TGCAGTGCTAGAAACCTCGACGAGCAGTACTTC. This sequence encodes CSARNLDEQYF.

In its sample, this clonotype is medium-sized. The V gene is TRBV6-5, the J gene TRBJ2-1, with a possible D match to TRBD2 (6 bases). CDR1 and CDR2 (germline): MNHEY, SVGAGI. V dropped 6 bases and J dropped 5 bases, with 20 bases sitting between them. This CDR3 spans 16 amino acids. CDR3 DNA: TGTGCCAGCAGAGTGTCTATCGGGAGTGTGGACAATGAGCAGTTCTTC. As protein: CASRVSIGSVDNEQFF.

This clonotype was observed at least ten times. The rearrangement links TRBV11-1 to TRBJ2-3; 7 positions agree with TRBD2. CDR3 size: 13 residues. Germline loops: CDR1 SGHAT, CDR2 FQDESV (reference sequence). The V segment lost 5 bases and the J segment 7 bases; nucleotides outside the gene matches: 6. DNA for the CDR3: TGTGCCAGCAGCGGGGGACTACTGAATACGCAGTATTTT. This gives the protein CASSGGLLNTQYF. The whole variable domain, filled in from reference TRBV11-1 and TRBJ2-3, reads EAEVAQSPRYKITEKSQAVAFWCDPISGHATLYWYRQILGQGPELLVQFQDESVVDDSQLPKDRFSAERLKGVDSTLKIQPAELGDSAMYLCASSGGLLNTQYFGPGTRLTVL.

The chain joins TRBV6-6 to TRBJ2-5; a possible D gene is TRBD1 (6 bases). V lost 10 bases and J lost 7, with 28 bases in between. Germline assignment: CDR1 MNHNY and CDR2 SVGAGI (reference sequence). The CDR3 loop spans 16 amino acids. CDR3 protein: CAITYGIGRGERTQYF. In DNA, the CDR3 is TGTGCCATCACCTACGGTATTGGCAGGGGAGAAAGGACCCAGTACTTC.

This chain links TRBV10-3 with TRBJ1-5, with a weak D call TRBD1 (6 bases). Trimming took 6 bases from V and 4 from J, leaving 16 bases between them. The CDR3 is made up of 15 amino acids. The V gene's germline CDR1 is ENHRY and CDR2 SYGVKD. The CDR3 bases are TGTGCCATCAGAAGCGTCGGGGACAATAATCAGCCCCAGCATTTT. It yields the protein CAIRSVGDNNQPQHF.

Details on this clonotype: One base away lies a much larger clone, so this may be a sequencing read error. The genes are TRBV2 and TRBJ2-2; weak D call: TRBD2 (5 bases). CDR1 and CDR2 from the germline V gene are SNHLY and FYNNEI. This CDR3 region has 13 residues. The CDR3 loop reads CASSEQNTGEPFF. CDR3 bases: TGTGCCAGCAGTGAGCAGAACACCGGGGAGCCGTTTTTT.

A remark on this clonotype: A junction boundary mismatches the germline segment, possibly from a read error. The chain uses TRBV14 and TRBJ2-4, with D perhaps TRBD2 (7 bases). The length of the CDR3 is 16 residues. Germline V gene data show CDR1 as SGHDN and CDR2 as FVKESK. The CDR3 DNA follows: TGTGCTAGCAGCCAAGCGGGACATTTAGCCAAAAGCATTCAGTACTTC. Its protein is CASSQAGHLAKSIQYF.

The rearrangement joins TRBV7-8 to TRBJ1-2; D is ambiguous. Trimming removed 5 bases from V and 6 bases from J, with 19 bases in between. The CDR3 runs 15 residues. Germline V lookup: CDR1 SGHVS, CDR2 FQNEAQ. The CDR3 is CASSPRTGNAHGYTF. CDR3 DNA: TGTGCCAGCAGCCCTCGGACGGGAAACGCCCATGGCTACACCTTC. Variable domain in full (rest from reference TRBV7-8 and TRBJ1-2): GAGVSQSPRYKVAKRGQDVALRCDPISGHVSLFWYQQALGQGPEFLTYFQNEAQLDKSGLPSDRFFAERPEGSVSTLKIQRTQQEDSAVYLCASSPRTGNAHGYTFGSGTRLTVV.

About this clonotype itself: Because the CDR3 is missing its conserved closing phenylalanine or tryptophan, this is likely a read error. The DNA is omitted, as the CDR3 cannot be located on it reliably, and the CDR3 follows TCRdb's listing. V usage is TRBV30 and J usage is TRBJ1-1; the tabulated D call, TRBD1, remains unverified against the DNA. Inclusive of both ends, the CDR3 amounts to 14 amino acids. Germline V lookup: CDR1 GTSNPN, CDR2 SVGIG (reference sequence). The CDR3 reads CAWFPGTGGTEASY.

On this clonotype: The junction does not match germline at one end; this may be a read error. The chain uses TRBV6-1 and TRBJ2-1, with D uncertain. The CDR3 sequence is 13 residues long. Germline values: CDR1 MNHNS, CDR2 SASEGT. The CDR3 is CASSKPPNNEQFF. The CDR3 coding sequence is TGTGCCAGCAGTAAACCACCAAACAACGAGCAGTTCTTC.

Worth noting for this clonotype: Its ends do not fully match the called genes, so a read error is possible. The chain couples TRBV20-1 to TRBJ2-3; 15 bases agree with TRBD2. The CDR3 has 20 amino acids. Germline CDR1 is DFQATT and CDR2 is SNEGSKA (reference sequence). CDR3 amino acids: CSASRPGLAGGLSSTNTRYF. The DNA for the CDR3 is TGCAGTGCTAGTCGCCCCGGACTAGCGGGAGGGCTGAGTAGCACAAATACGCGGTATTTT.

V and J are TRBV11-3 and TRBJ2-7; tentatively, D is TRBD2 (6 bases). Per the germline V gene, CDR1 is SGHNT and CDR2 is YENEEA. This CDR3 has 15 amino acids. This CDR3 reads CVNSLDTGSSYEQYV. DNA for the CDR3: TGTGTCAACAGCTTAGATACCGGGAGCTCCTACGAGCAGTACGTC.

This chain uses TRBV6-1 with TRBJ2-7; 11 nucleotides match TRBD1. J gave up 2 bases and V 6 bases, and 6 bases lay outside the gene matches. This CDR3 is built from 15 residues. Germline CDR1 and CDR2: MNHNS and SASEGT. The CDR3 DNA reads TGTGCCAGCAGAGACAGGACAGGGGGCCCCTACGAGCAGTACTTC. Protein sequence: CASRDRTGGPYEQYF.

Only a few counts were recorded for this clonotype. The chain is built from TRBV7-2 and TRBJ2-1; D not resolved. The CDR3 totals 12 residues. Germline assignment: CDR1 SGHTA and CDR2 FQGNSA. The germline V and J ends were trimmed by 3 bases and 4 bases, with 4 bases remaining between them. DNA of the CDR3: TGTGCCAGCAGCTTTGGGTACAATGAGCAGTTCTTC. This sequence encodes CASSFGYNEQFF.

The chain has TRBV6-1 and TRBJ2-7; D unresolved. Germline assignment: CDR1 MNHNS and CDR2 SASEGT. This CDR3 has 11 residues. The ends were cut back, 2 bases at V and 3 bases at J, with 2 bases in the middle. The CDR3 DNA reads as TGTGCCAGCAGTGAAATCTACGAGCAGTACTTC. Translating it yields CASSEIYEQYF.

This clonotype has more than one count but fewer than ten. A much larger clone differs from this one at a single base, so this may be a read error. The chain is built from TRBV28 and TRBJ2-1; D perhaps matches TRBD2 (6 bases). Germline lookup yields CDR1 MDHEN and CDR2 SYDVKM. CDR3 size: 15 residues. Trimming took off 7 bases at V and 7 bases at J, with 20 bases between the two ends. CDR3 coding DNA: TGTGCCAGCACTTCCGACCAGTCCCGGGGGAATGAGCAGTTCTTC. Residues: CASTSDQSRGNEQFF. The variable domain in full, with the rest retrieved from reference TRBV28 and TRBJ2-1, is DVKVTQSSRYLVKRTGEKVFLECVQDMDHENMFWYRQDPGLGLRLIYFSYDVKMKEKGDIPEGYSVSREKKERFSLILESASTNQTSMYLCASTSDQSRGNEQFFGPGTRLTVL.

The rearrangement joins TRBV11-2 to TRBJ2-2; D is ambiguous. Germline V lookup: CDR1 SGHAT, CDR2 FQNNGV. The germline V and J ends were trimmed by 0 bases and 10 bases, with 12 bases remaining between them. CDR3 length equals 14 residues. The CDR3 coding sequence is TGTGCCAGCAGCTTAGATCTAGATCCTGAGGAGCTGTTTTTT. Protein product: CASSLDLDPEELFF.

This clonotype showed up just a few times. A much bigger clone sits one base away, suggesting this may be a read error. The rearrangement joins TRBV11-2 to TRBJ2-7, with no clear D. The CDR3 runs to 14 residues. The germline V gene encodes CDR1 SGHAT and CDR2 FQNNGV. As DNA, the CDR3 is TGTGCCAGCACCTTAATCCCTGGGGCCTACGAGCAGTACTTC. This codes for CASTLIPGAYEQYF.

The V and J genes are TRBV11-2 and TRBJ2-7; possibly TRBD2 for D (5 bases). The DNA end is more similar to TRBJ2-3, so the J call may be wrong. This CDR3 is built from 15 residues. Germline V lookup: CDR1 SGHAT, CDR2 FQNNGV. The CDR3, as DNA: TGTGCCAGCAGCTTCTCTAGCCTAGCACTATACGCGCAGTATTTT. It yields the protein CASSFSSLALYAQYF.

This sequence joins TRBV6-5 and TRBJ2-1, with a weak D call TRBD2 (5 bases). This CDR3 has 16 amino acids. V was cut by 5 bases and J by 3 bases, with 17 bases left in between. Per germline, CDR1 MNHEY and CDR2 SVGAGI. Here the CDR3 reads CASSPSEESSYNEQFF. As DNA, the CDR3 is TGTGCCAGCAGTCCGTCGGAGGAGAGTAGCTACAATGAGCAGTTCTTC.

This clonotype is medium-sized (0.01 to 0.1%). The chain has TRBV20-1 and TRBJ2-2; no definite D call. The V end lost 6 bases, the J end lost 1 base, and 9 bases lay between the germline ends. The CDR3 spans 13 residues. Per the germline V gene, CDR1 is DFQATT and CDR2 is SNEGSKA (reference sequence). This chain's CDR3 is CSALQLNTGELFF. CDR3 in DNA: TGCAGTGCCCTACAACTGAACACCGGGGAGCTGTTTTTT.

As regards this clonotype: The conserved phenylalanine or tryptophan is not found at the CDR3 terminus, so this likely reflects a read error. The gene calls are TRBV20-1 and TRBJ2-1, with D possibly matching TRBD1 (5 bases). Germline CDR1 reads DFQATT; CDR2 reads SNEGSKA (reference sequence). This CDR3 has 14 residues. The CDR3 bases are TGCAATGCTAGAGATGAGGCAGGGTTGTATGAGCAGTTCTTA. Protein product: CNARDEAGLYEQFL.

Points on this clonotype: An end of the junction does not agree with germline; a read error may underlie this. V is TRBV29-1 and J is TRBJ2-1; 7 bases map to TRBD2. Looked up from germline, CDR1 is SQVTM and CDR2 is ANQGSEA. The CDR3 consists of 15 residues. CDR3 in DNA: TGCAGCTCTAAAGAGGAAGCGGGGTACTTCAATGAGCAGTCCTTC. This codes for CSSKEEAGYFNEQSF.

The gene calls are TRBV6-1 and TRBJ2-7, with unresolved D. Germline V gene sequence: CDR1 MNHNS, CDR2 SASEGT. The CDR3 loop spans 17 amino acids. With 3 bases removed from V and 9 bases from J, the gap between germline ends came to 27 bases. CDR3 amino acids: CASSDSGPAAPQKRQYF. Written as DNA, the CDR3 is TGTGCCAGCAGTGACTCCGGCCCGGCGGCCCCTCAAAAACGGCAGTACTTC.

This clonotype was detected a few times. At one end, the junction sequence differs from germline, possibly due to a read error. This chain joins TRBV7-9 and TRBJ2-2; 10 positions agree with TRBD2. The CDR3 consists of 18 residues. Germline V gene lookup returns CDR1 SEHNR and CDR2 FQNEAQ (reference sequence). CDR3 protein: CASTLTSGLADYTGDLFF. The DNA of the CDR3 is TGTGCCAGCACCCTCACCAGTGGACTAGCGGATTATACCGGGGACCTGTTTTTT.

This clonotype was seen repeatedly, ten times or more. This chain uses TRBV7-9 with TRBJ2-1; 7 bases align to TRBD1. The ends lost 4 bases at V and 8 bases at J; junction bases unmatched: 8. The CDR3 has 14 residues. In germline, CDR1 is SEHNR, CDR2 FQNEAQ (reference sequence). DNA for the CDR3: TGTGCCAGCAGCTGGGACAGAGGTGGCGATGAGCAGTTCTTC. It is translated as CASSWDRGGDEQFF.